This T cell receptor beta chain comes out of a study of blood T cell repertoires in COVID-19. After removal of 5 bases from V and 4 bases from J, the junction contained 10 bases not matched to a gene. The CDR3 totals 15 residues. CDR1 SEHNR and CDR2 FQNEAQ come from the germline V gene (reference sequence). As processed by the authors: Estimates of nucleated cell counts were drawn from the amplification of reference gene primers. Produced via immunoSEQ multiplex PCR; TCRdb's table is partial and in-frame only. That table furnishes V, J and clone size, whereas the DNA furnished D and trimming. The sample includes a few hundred thousand clones, approximately 88% of them seen just once.

V is TRBV7-9 and J is TRBJ1-2, with TRBD1 matching 7 bases. Input material: peripheral blood. The receptor's source is a woman in her twenties or thirties with COVID-19, enrolled during active disease. CDR3 protein: CASSRGTAAGYGYTF. The CDR3 DNA reads TGTGCCAGCAGCCGAGGGACAGCCGCCGGCTATGGCTACACCTTC. Variable domain in full (rest from reference TRBV7-9 and TRBJ1-2): DTGVSQNPRHKITKRGQNVTFRCDPISEHNRLYWYRQTLGQGPEFLTYFQNEAQLEKSRLLSDRFSAERPKGSFSTLEIQRTEQGDSAMYLCASSRGTAAGYGYTFGSGTRLTVV.